This T cell receptor beta chain was retrieved from a study of blood T cell repertoires in COVID-19. Turning to the study itself: There were acute and convalescent COVID-19 samples, and they came from the United States, Italy and Spain. The analysed material was cDNA or gDNA that came from T cells, B-cell-depleted T cells, or PBMCs.

The CDR3 is 15 residues long. Looked up from germline, CDR1 is MNHEY and CDR2 is SMNVEV (reference sequence). The ends lost 5 bases at V and 5 bases at J; junction bases unmatched: 8. Original handling: Estimates of nucleated cell counts were drawn from the amplification of reference gene primers. The assay was immunoSEQ multiplex PCR, and TCRdb's table has in-frame clones only and misses some. V, J and clone size reflect that table, while D and trimming were determined from the DNA. The sample contains under 85,000 clones, 84% of which appear only once. Sequenced sample: peripheral blood. The rearrangement links TRBV27 to TRBJ2-7; 11 bases align to TRBD1. The TCR was taken from a man between 45 and 60 years old with acute or convalescent COVID-19. The CDR3 DNA reads TGTGCCAGCAGTCGGGGACAGGGGGACTTGGACGAGCAGTACTTC. The encoded protein is CASSRGQGDLDEQYF.